The 30 T cell receptor beta chains below were found in one sample sequenced in a study of a mutant IDH1 vaccine in newly diagnosed glioma. These TCRs' antigens remain unknown. Using immunoSEQ multiplex PCR, the repertoire was profiled, and TCRdb retains in-frame clones only, with some absent. This sample carries about 61,000 clones, roughly 80% of them seen once, and the ten largest clones take 5.9%. Noted time point: week 11, during vaccination. Vaccinated patients received 300 ug of mutant IDH1 20-mer peptide per dose, with topical imiquimod. The sample was PBMCs, taken from a glioma patient whose treatment included an IDH1 peptide vaccine. The receptors shown here come from a man in his fifties or sixties with glioma.

The V gene is TRBV6-5, the J gene TRBJ2-3; D not resolved. CDR3 length: 13 residues. Trimming stripped 6 bases from V and 4 bases from J, with 11 bases between. The germline CDR1 and CDR2 sequences are MNHEY and SVGAGI. CDR3 loop: CASRPRIADTQYF. CDR3 coding DNA: TGTGCCAGCAGGCCCAGGATCGCAGATACGCAGTATTTT.

The chain carries TRBV7-9 and TRBJ2-3; D is ambiguous. CDR1 SEHNR and CDR2 FQNEAQ come from the germline V gene (reference sequence). The CDR3 runs 13 residues. V gave up 5 bases and J gave up 6 bases, with 12 bases separating them. The CDR3 spells CASSRDPYDTQYF. CDR3 DNA: TGTGCCAGCAGCCGTGACCCGTACGATACGCAGTATTTT.

This clone was counted a single time. The chain joins TRBV5-4 to TRBJ2-2; TRBD1 matches at 10 bases. The CDR3 is 15 residues long. From germline, CDR1 is SGHNT and CDR2 YYREEE (reference sequence). The V and J ends lost 4 bases and 5 bases, in that order; junction bases with no gene match: 5. The CDR3 protein is CASSKDRGGTGELFF. The DNA for the CDR3 is TGTGCCAGCAGCAAGGACAGGGGGGGGACCGGGGAGCTGTTTTTT.

The chain couples TRBV5-5 to TRBJ1-2; unclear D gene. CDR1 and CDR2 from the germline V gene are SGHKS and YYEKEE (reference sequence). V was shortened by 4 bases and J by 6 bases, with 16 bases between the two germline ends. The CDR3 covers 14 residues. CDR3 sequence (DNA): TGTGCCAGCAGCCGGTCCCTCCCCGGGAATGGCTACACCTTC. This encodes CASSRSLPGNGYTF.

The rearrangement joins TRBV18 to TRBJ1-5, with D unresolved. V dropped 2 bases and J dropped 5 bases, with 10 bases sitting between them. Germline-derived CDR1 and CDR2 are KGHSH and LQKENI. This CDR3 is 14 amino acids long. CDR3 nucleotide sequence: TGTGCCAGCTCACCATTCGGACTAGATCAGCCCCAGCATTTT. Translation: CASSPFGLDQPQHF.

The gene calls are TRBV6-1 and TRBJ1-6; D unresolved. The CDR3 is 15 residues long. CDR1 is MNHNS and CDR2 is SASEGT in the germline V gene. V was trimmed by 1 base and J by 6 bases, leaving 10 bases between them. DNA for the CDR3: TGTGCCAGCAGTGAAGATTCCGGGAGTAATTCACCCCTCCACTTT. Its translation: CASSEDSGSNSPLHF.

This chain joins TRBV7-2 and TRBJ1-2, with unresolved D. This CDR3 is built from 15 residues. V lost 7 bases, J lost 4 bases, and 19 bases lay in between. In germline, CDR1 is SGHTA, CDR2 FQGNSA. The CDR3 DNA is TGTGCCAGCACCCCATCTGCAGGTCCCACCTATGGCTACACCTTC. Amino acid sequence: CASTPSAGPTYGYTF.

This clone has just one count. The J gene is TRBJ2-7, the V gene TRBV11-2, with D possibly TRBD1 on 6 matching bases. Trimming removed 6 bases at V and 0 bases at J, with 18 bases between. Germline-derived CDR1 and CDR2 are SGHAT and FQNNGV. The CDR3 runs 16 residues. In DNA form, the CDR3 reads TGTGCCAGCAGGTACGCAGGGGCACCGAGCTCCTACGAGCAGTACTTC. It codes for CASRYAGAPSSYEQYF.

The chain recombines TRBV7-2 with TRBJ1-3, with D uncertain. The germline CDR1 and CDR2 sequences are SGHTA and FQGNSA. Deletions cut 4 bases from V and 0 bases from J, with 10 bases between. The CDR3 is 15 amino acids. This chain's CDR3 is CASSSDGRSGNTIYF. The CDR3 DNA reads TGTGCCAGCAGCTCAGATGGGCGCTCTGGAAACACCATATATTTT.

There are a few counts of this clone. The genes are TRBV29-1 and TRBJ1-1; possible D gene TRBD1, 5 bases. Germline assignment: CDR1 SQVTM and CDR2 ANQGSEA. The CDR3 consists of 15 residues. V was clipped by 3 bases and J by 2 bases, with 16 bases between them. The CDR3 nucleotides are TGCAGCGTTGAGGGCGTCGGAGGGGTCAACACTGAAGCTTTCTTT. As protein: CSVEGVGGVNTEAFF.

This clone was picked up a small number of times. The chain couples TRBV15 to TRBJ1-1; TRBD1 might be the D (5 bases). Trimming removed 0 bases at V and 7 bases at J, with 12 bases between. Germline lookup yields CDR1 LNHNV and CDR2 YYDKDF (reference sequence). The CDR3 length is 14 residues. In nucleotides, the CDR3 is TGTGCCACCAGCAGAGAGGAGGGGTTCTATGAAGCTTTCTTT. Protein sequence: CATSREEGFYEAFF.

The chain links TRBV4-2 to TRBJ1-1; no firm D call. The V gene lost 0 bases and the J gene lost 3 bases, with 8 bases spanning the gap. This CDR3 has 14 amino acids. Germline-derived CDR1 and CDR2 are LGHNA and YNFKEQ. CDR3 loop: CASSQDKTYTEAFF. The CDR3 DNA reads TGTGCCAGCAGCCAAGATAAAACTTACACTGAAGCTTTCTTT.

The chain uses TRBV11-2 and TRBJ2-5; 7 bases line up with TRBD1. Trimming took 5 bases from V and 5 from J; bases not matched to a gene: 11. CDR1 SGHAT and CDR2 FQNNGV come from the germline V gene. This CDR3 spans 15 amino acids. The CDR3 protein is CASSVTGAPLETQYF. The CDR3 nucleotides are TGTGCCAGCAGCGTCACAGGGGCGCCCTTGGAGACCCAGTACTTC. Together with reference TRBV11-2 and TRBJ2-5, the CDR3 gives the full variable domain: EAGVAQSPRYKIIEKRQSVAFWCNPISGHATLYWYQQILGQGPKLLIQFQNNGVVDDSQLPKDRFSAERLKGVDSTLKIQPAKLEDSAVYLCASSVTGAPLETQYFGPGTRLLVL.

Comments on this clone: One end of the junction is discordant with germline, which a read error may explain. V usage is TRBV13 and J usage is TRBJ2-7; 13 positions match TRBD2. The CDR3 is 15 amino acids. Germline V lookup: CDR1 PRHDT, CDR2 FYEKMQ (reference sequence). The CDR3 loop is CASSSGLAGSSEQYF. As DNA, the CDR3 is TGTGCCAGCAGCTCGGGACTAGCGGGGTCCTCCGAGCAGTACTTC.

CDR3 sequence reads: CASLGTSRGNTEAFF. The CDR3 coding sequence is TGTGCCAGCCTCGGGACCAGTCGAGGGAACACTGAAGCTTTCTTT. The rearrangement uses TRBV2 and TRBJ1-1; the D gene is possibly TRBD1 (5 bases). The CDR3 is 15 residues long. V shed 8 bases and J shed 1 base, with 17 bases lying between them. The germline gives CDR1 SNHLY, CDR2 FYNNEI.

This clone was counted only a few times. This chain joins TRBV9 and TRBJ2-7; tentatively, D is TRBD1 or TRBD2 (5 bases each). V lost 0 bases, J lost 5 bases, and 12 bases lay in between. CDR1 is SGDLS, CDR2 YYNGEE, per germline. This CDR3 comprises 14 residues. CDR3 region: CASSVGGRDHEQYF. Here the CDR3 DNA reads TGTGCCAGCAGCGTAGGTGGCAGGGACCACGAGCAGTACTTC.

The V gene is TRBV9, the J gene TRBJ2-6; D not resolved. Germline CDR1 and CDR2: SGDLS and YYNGEE. The CDR3 sequence is 16 residues long. The germline V and J ends were trimmed by 2 bases and 0 bases, with 9 bases remaining between them. The CDR3 loop reads CASSVQGFSGANVLTF. DNA for the CDR3: TGTGCCAGCAGCGTCCAAGGGTTCTCTGGGGCCAACGTCCTGACTTTC.

V and J are TRBV18 and TRBJ1-5, with TRBD1 identical over 8 bases. The CDR3 contains 15 residues. V lost 2 bases to trimming and J lost 6 bases; unmatched junction nucleotides: 6. CDR1 is KGHSH and CDR2 is LQKENI in the germline V gene. CDR3 bases: TGTGCCAGCTCACCAGAAAATACAGGGGGTCAGCCCCAGCATTTT. This encodes CASSPENTGGQPQHF.

This chain uses TRBV9 with TRBJ1-1; D is unresolved. Germline CDR1 and CDR2: SGDLS and YYNGEE. The V and J ends lost 0 bases and 3 bases respectively, with 12 bases between them. This CDR3 has 15 residues. CDR3 in DNA: TGTGCCAGCAGCGTAGCTACGTCGCAATACACTGAAGCTTTCTTT. It translates to CASSVATSQYTEAFF.

The chain employs TRBV9 and TRBJ2-3; D gene unclear. The V and J ends lost 4 bases and 2 bases respectively, with 11 bases between them. The CDR3 is 14 residues long. In germline, CDR1 is SGDLS, CDR2 YYNGEE. The CDR3 DNA sequence: TGTGCCAGCAGCTCCCGACCAAACACAGATACGCAGTATTTT. Amino acid sequence: CASSSRPNTDTQYF.

The chain recombines TRBV19 with TRBJ1-5; 10 bases line up with TRBD1. The CDR3 contains 16 residues. In germline, CDR1 is LNHDA, CDR2 SQIVND (reference sequence). V lost 5 bases to trimming and J lost 6 bases; unmatched junction nucleotides: 10. For the CDR3, the DNA is TGTGCCAGTAGTGGGACAGGGGTCTGGGGTAGTCAGCCCCAGCATTTT. Its protein product is CASSGTGVWGSQPQHF.

The chain links TRBV7-6 to TRBJ2-2; a weak D match, TRBD2 (5 bases). Trimming cost V 5 bases and J 3 bases, with 19 bases left between them. CDR1 and CDR2 (germline): SGHVS, FNYEAQ. The CDR3 is made up of 17 amino acids. The CDR3 region is CASSPSPAEEHTGELFF. The CDR3 coding sequence is TGTGCCAGCAGCCCCTCGCCAGCGGAAGAGCACACCGGGGAGCTGTTTTTT.

CDR3 in DNA: TGTGCCAGCAGCTTAAAGTATTGGGAGACCCAGTACTTC. Translation: CASSLKYWETQYF. The rearrangement joins TRBV7-2 to TRBJ2-5; D is unclear. CDR3 length: 13 residues. V gave up 2 bases and J gave up 5 bases, with 9 bases separating them. Germline V gene lookup returns CDR1 SGHTA and CDR2 FQGNSA.

The V and J genes are TRBV19 and TRBJ2-5; D is ambiguous. This CDR3 comprises 13 residues. Between the trimmed V and J ends, which lost 1 base and 4 bases, there was a span of 7 bases. Germline CDR1 reads LNHDA; CDR2 reads SQIVND (reference sequence). This CDR3 is CASSIGVSETQYF. CDR3 sequence (DNA): TGTGCCAGTAGTATAGGGGTTTCAGAGACCCAGTACTTC.

This clone was detected only a few times. The chain couples TRBV7-9 to TRBJ1-1; D gene unclear. The V end was cut by 3 bases, the J end by 1 base, with 6 bases between. The CDR3 consists of 13 residues. Germline CDR1 is SEHNR and CDR2 is FQNEAQ (reference sequence). The CDR3 region is CASSFQRNTEAFF. The CDR3, as DNA: TGTGCCAGCAGCTTTCAGAGGAACACTGAAGCTTTCTTT.

The chain couples TRBV6-1 to TRBJ2-2; D is undetermined. The CDR3 extends over 15 amino acids. V was shortened by 3 bases and J by 5 bases, with 13 bases between the two germline ends. The germline gives CDR1 MNHNS, CDR2 SASEGT. The CDR3 DNA reads as TGTGCCAGCAGTGATCCGGGCAAAAGTACCGGGGAGCTGTTTTTT. Protein sequence: CASSDPGKSTGELFF.

The V call is TRBV5-1, the J call TRBJ2-3, with 10 nucleotides matching TRBD1. The V and J ends lost 4 bases and 2 bases, in that order; junction bases with no gene match: 4. The CDR3 has 15 amino acids. Per germline, CDR1 SGHRS and CDR2 YFSETQ. The CDR3 DNA is TGCGCCAGCAGCCCGACAGGGGGCCTCACAGATACGCAGTATTTT. This encodes CASSPTGGLTDTQYF.

V and J are TRBV7-9 and TRBJ2-7; TRBD1 might be the D (7 bases). Germline assignment: CDR1 SEHNR and CDR2 FQNEAQ (reference sequence). CDR3 length: 15 residues. Trimming shortened V by 5 bases and J by 5 bases, and 19 bases separated the two germline ends. The CDR3 DNA is TGTGCCAGCAGCAAGACAGGGAATCAGCGGGACGAGCAGTACTTC. This codes for CASSKTGNQRDEQYF.

The gene calls are TRBV9 and TRBJ2-3; 7 bases map to TRBD1. Germline CDR1 is SGDLS and CDR2 is YYNGEE. V dropped 4 bases and J dropped 2; count of bases not matched to a gene: 4. The CDR3 contains 14 residues. CDR3 DNA sequence: TGTGCCAGCAGCTGGGGACAGAACACAGATACGCAGTATTTT. It encodes CASSWGQNTDTQYF.

The V call is TRBV7-2, the J call TRBJ2-7; D unclear. CDR1 and CDR2 from the germline V gene are SGHTA and FQGNSA. The CDR3 loop spans 12 amino acids. With 4 bases removed from V and 3 bases from J, the gap between germline ends came to 7 bases. The CDR3 coding sequence is TGTGCCAGCAGCTCGACGGTCTACGAGCAGTACTTC. Residues: CASSSTVYEQYF.